This T cell receptor beta chain was recorded in a study of blood T cell repertoires in COVID-19. Study summary: The United States, Italy and Spain provided the acute and convalescent COVID-19 samples. T cells, B-cell-depleted T cells, or PBMCs provided the cDNA or gDNA that served as material.

As handled by the study authors: The authors estimated nucleated cell counts from reference gene primer amplification. Here immunoSEQ multiplex PCR was the method, and the copy in TCRdb shows in-frame clones only, minus some. V, J and clone size reflect that table, while D and trimming were determined from the DNA. The data contain some 150,000 clones, approximately 78% of them singletons. Researchers sorted participants into cohorts using their self-reported clinical history. V was shortened by 5 bases and J by 1 base, with 11 bases between the two germline ends. The CDR3 extends over 14 amino acids. Looked up from germline, CDR1 is LNHDA and CDR2 is SQIVND (reference sequence).

The chain recombines TRBV19 with TRBJ1-1; a possible D gene is TRBD1 (5 bases). Sequencing was carried out using PBMCs or T cells enriched from blood (not recorded which). The sequence was collected from a woman aged 45-60 years who had recovered from COVID-19. The CDR3 spells CASSWDLPNTEAFF. The CDR3 nucleotides are TGTGCCAGTAGTTGGGACTTACCGAACACTGAAGCTTTCTTT. The whole variable domain, remainder taken from reference TRBV19 and TRBJ1-1, is DGGITQSPKYLFRKEGQNVTLSCEQNLNHDAMYWYRQDPGQGLRLIYYSQIVNDFQKGDIAEGYSVSREKKESFPLTVTSAQKNPTAFYLCASSWDLPNTEAFFGQGTRLTVV.